This T cell receptor (beta chain) stems from a study of identical twins. Study results and caveats: Fewer insertions characterized abundant cord blood beta clonotypes, whereas memory repertoires showed none.

Ten or more counts support this clonotype. The antigen is unknown. The CDR3 extends over 16 amino acids. From germline, CDR1 is SGHRS and CDR2 YFSETQ. After removal of 3 bases from V and 1 base from J, the junction contained 8 bases not matched to a gene. TCRdb redid the calling of the 5' RACE reads with MiXCR, one entry per CDR3 protein. The sample yields fewer than 650,000 distinct CDR3 sequences, roughly 9.9% seen once. This same sample was also taken into another study, of yellow fever vaccine responses in identical twins.

The V gene is TRBV5-1, the J gene TRBJ2-7; the match to TRBD1 covers 9 bases. The material sequenced was PBMCs. This TCR was recovered from a woman aged 18-29 years in good health. CDR3 residues: CASSSEPGQGSYEQYF. The CDR3 region has the DNA TGCGCCAGCAGCTCTGAACCGGGACAGGGATCCTACGAGCAGTACTTC.